What follows describes a single T cell receptor (beta chain). Germline values: CDR1 LNHDA, CDR2 SQIVND (reference sequence). CDR3 length: 16 amino acids. The germline V and J ends were trimmed by 3 bases and 1 base, with 13 bases remaining between them. The data are from a study of low-dose radiotherapy and immunotherapy resistance in tumors. Covering alpha and beta chains, TRAV- and TRBV-specific primers were used for the first-strand cDNA. The TCRs were subjected to amplification over 20 PCR cycles employing a constant-region primer in conjunction with a V-primer adapter. TCRdb processed the reads anew with MiXCR; each CDR3 protein has one entry. The data show tens of thousands of distinct CDR3 sequences, roughly 19% seen once. The time point was: before trial treatment.

The rearrangement links TRBV19 to TRBJ1-5; no clear D gene. The clonotype was recovered from a male donor with prostate cancer. The starting material was PBMCs, obtained before treatment. The CDR3 spells CASSISDGGSNQPQHF. The CDR3 nucleotides read TGTGCCAGTAGTATTTCGGATGGCGGGAGCAATCAGCCCCAGCATTTT.